Below, 23 T cell receptor beta chains from the same sample are listed, as sequenced in a study of beta chain features in type 1 diabetes. The study reverse transcribed the entire isolated RNA, so it sequenced expressed TCRB transcripts. Repertoires were generated with immunoSEQ multiplex PCR, while TCRdb's copy carries only in-frame clones and drops some. The sample lists nearly 350,000 clones, roughly 8% seen once, with around 0.45% in the top ten. Sequenced sample: central memory CD4+ T cells from blood. The receptors stem from a woman between 18 and 29 years old in good health.

The V and J genes are TRBV5-1 and TRBJ1-1, with D possibly TRBD1 on 5 matching bases. Germline V gives CDR1 SGHRS, CDR2 YFSETQ. Trimming left V 0 bases short and J 1 base short, with 19 bases between. The CDR3 spans 18 residues. CDR3 loop: CASSLDRPGGARNTEAFF. DNA of the CDR3: TGCGCCAGCAGCTTGGACAGGCCTGGTGGAGCGAGGAACACTGAAGCTTTCTTT.

This clone came up a few times. This chain connects TRBV7-2 to TRBJ2-7; possible D gene TRBD2, 5 bases. Trimming stripped 7 bases from V and 3 bases from J, with 13 bases between. This CDR3 has 13 residues. Germline CDR1 and CDR2: SGHTA and FQGNSA. The CDR3 region has the DNA TGTGCCAGCAACTCCGGGGTAGGCTACGAGCAGTACTTC. Residues: CASNSGVGYEQYF.

This clone was counted at least ten times. The identical CDR3 is also encoded by other nucleotide sequences in the sample. V usage is TRBV4-3 and J usage is TRBJ2-1; D unresolved. V was cut by 0 bases and J by 4 bases, with 7 bases left in between. Germline V gene sequence: CDR1 LGHNA, CDR2 YSLEER. The CDR3 spans 14 residues. CDR3: CASSQDLAYNEQFF. CDR3 sequence (DNA): TGCGCCAGCAGCCAAGATCTTGCGTACAATGAGCAGTTCTTC.

V gene TRBV7-9 combines with J gene TRBJ2-2, with a weak D call TRBD2 (5 bases). The V and J ends lost 2 bases and 4 bases respectively, with 8 bases between them. CDR1 is SEHNR, CDR2 FQNEAQ, per germline (reference sequence). The CDR3 spans 14 residues. The CDR3 DNA reads as TGTGCCAGCAGCTTAATCCTAGCCACCGGGGAGCTGTTTTTT. Protein sequence: CASSLILATGELFF.

This chain connects TRBV20-1 to TRBJ2-3; 8 bases match TRBD2. V shed 6 bases, J shed 9 bases, and the junction held 2 bases outside the gene matches. The germline V gene has CDR1 DFQATT and CDR2 SNEGSKA (reference sequence). The CDR3 covers 10 residues. The CDR3 here is CSALAATQYF. Written as DNA, the CDR3 is TGCAGTGCACTAGCGGCAACGCAGTATTTT.

This clone came up many times. This chain's CDR3 is CASSLAVGALTGAQETQYF. The DNA of the CDR3 is TGTGCCAGCAGCTTAGCTGTAGGTGCATTGACAGGGGCCCAAGAGACCCAGTACTTC. V is TRBV7-9 and J is TRBJ2-5; TRBD1 agrees at 8 bases. Per germline, CDR1 SEHNR and CDR2 FQNEAQ (reference sequence). V lost 0 bases to trimming and J lost 1 base; unmatched junction nucleotides: 13. The CDR3 covers 19 residues.

This clone appeared a few times. The rearrangement uses TRBV2 and TRBJ1-5, with a possible D match to TRBD1 (6 bases). Germline CDR1 SNHLY, CDR2 FYNNEI. Deletions cut 4 bases from V and 2 bases from J, with 12 bases between. CDR3 length equals 15 residues. The CDR3 DNA reads TGTGCCAGCAGTGGATCCTCAGGGGGCAATCAGCCCCAGCATTTT. Protein: CASSGSSGGNQPQHF.

V usage is TRBV7-6 and J usage is TRBJ1-5; D is undetermined. The CDR3 is made up of 13 amino acids. Germline V gene lookup returns CDR1 SGHVS and CDR2 FNYEAQ. Trimming took 5 bases from V and 3 from J, leaving 8 bases between them. The CDR3 bases are TGTGCCAGCAGCCCACAGCTCAATCAGCCCCAGCATTTT. This translates into CASSPQLNQPQHF.

In this sample, this clone turned up many times. The rearrangement uses TRBV9 and TRBJ2-1, with TRBD2 as a possible D gene (5 bases). The V gene lost 1 base and the J gene lost 5 bases, with 10 bases spanning the gap. The CDR3 loop spans 14 amino acids. Per the germline V gene, CDR1 is SGDLS and CDR2 is YYNGEE. For the CDR3, the DNA is TGTGCCAGCAGCGTATATCACGGGGACAATGAGCAGTTCTTC. This gives the protein CASSVYHGDNEQFF. The whole variable domain, remainder taken from reference TRBV9 and TRBJ2-1, is DSGVTQTPKHLITATGQRVTLRCSPRSGDLSVYWYQQSLDQGLQFLIQYYNGEERAKGNILERFSAQQFPDLHSELNLSSLELGDSALYFCASSVYHGDNEQFFGPGTRLTVL.

There are many counts of this clone. The J gene is TRBJ1-2, the V gene TRBV28; maybe TRBD1 (5 bases). The CDR3 extends over 14 amino acids. CDR1 and CDR2 (germline): MDHEN, SYDVKM. Trimming removed 6 bases at V and 8 bases at J, with 19 bases between. This chain's CDR3 is CASRPGRTRRGYTF. The CDR3 DNA reads as TGTGCCAGCAGACCAGGGCGCACAAGGCGGGGCTACACCTTC.

This clone has a handful of counts. The chain couples TRBV5-5 to TRBJ1-2; no reliable D call. Germline-derived CDR1 and CDR2 are SGHKS and YYEKEE (reference sequence). Trimming shortened V by 1 base and J by 2 bases, and 9 bases separated the two germline ends. The length of the CDR3 is 14 residues. CDR3 in DNA: TGTGCCAGCAGCTTGTTTATGCAGAACTATGGCTACACCTTC. It yields the protein CASSLFMQNYGYTF.

This sequence joins TRBV4-2 and TRBJ1-5, with D maybe TRBD1 (6 bases). Germline V gene data show CDR1 as LGHNA and CDR2 as YNFKEQ. The CDR3 consists of 15 residues. V lost 0 bases and J 4 bases, leaving 10 bases between the germline ends. Here the CDR3 DNA reads TGTGCCAGCAGCCAAGAGGTACAGGGAAATCAGCCCCAGCATTTT. It specifies CASSQEVQGNQPQHF.

The table lists this clone with a few counts. This CDR3 is CASSQGPEGYTF. The CDR3 coding sequence is TGTGCCAGCAGCCAGGGGCCGGAGGGCTACACCTTC. V is TRBV14 and J is TRBJ1-2; TRBD1 might be the D (5 bases). There are 12 residues in the CDR3. Germline CDR1 reads SGHDN; CDR2 reads FVKESK. The germline V and J ends were trimmed by 3 bases and 8 bases, with 10 bases remaining between them.

The chain has TRBV9 and TRBJ2-5; TRBD2 agrees at 10 bases. This CDR3 comprises 16 residues. Germline V lookup: CDR1 SGDLS, CDR2 YYNGEE. V dropped 0 bases and J dropped 5; count of bases not matched to a gene: 7. The CDR3 spells CASSVAGSSGSETQYF. The CDR3 DNA sequence: TGTGCCAGCAGCGTAGCGGGGTCTAGCGGGAGCGAGACCCAGTACTTC.

A few counts support this clone. The rearrangement joins TRBV11-2 to TRBJ2-1, with 7 bases matching TRBD2. This CDR3 contains 17 residues. The germline V gene has CDR1 SGHAT and CDR2 FQNNGV. With 5 bases clipped from V and 6 bases from J, the junction kept 16 bases outside the gene matches. The CDR3, as DNA: TGTGCCAGCAGCCCCGCCTTTGCGGGAGAACTTGGCAATGAGCAGTTCTTC. Its protein is CASSPAFAGELGNEQFF.

With regard to this clone: This may be a read error, as it is one base from a much larger clone. This CDR3 is also generated by other DNA sequences in the sample. This chain joins TRBV9 and TRBJ2-2; D uncertain. V was shortened by 4 bases and J by 3 bases, with 4 bases between the two germline ends. The germline gives CDR1 SGDLS, CDR2 YYNGEE. The CDR3 has 12 residues. The CDR3 DNA sequence: TGTGCCAGCAGCCCGCACACCGGGGAGCTGTTTTTT. It is translated as CASSPHTGELFF.

This clone was found a few times. This could be a read error, since a much larger clone is one nucleotide away. This chain uses TRBV7-6 with TRBJ2-3, with D unclear. CDR1 SGHVS and CDR2 FNYEAQ come from the germline V gene. V was trimmed by 4 bases and J by 0 bases, leaving 2 bases between them. This CDR3 has 12 residues. For the CDR3, the DNA is TGTGCCAGCAGCTCAAGCACAGATACGCAGTATTTT. It specifies CASSSSTDTQYF. Full variable domain (remainder filled in from reference TRBV7-6 and TRBJ2-3): GAGVSQSPRYKVTKRGQDVALRCDPISGHVSLYWYRQALGQGPEFLTYFNYEAQQDKSGLPNDRFSAERPEGSISTLTIQRTEQRDSAMYRCASSSSTDTQYFGPGTRLTVL.

The CDR3: CSVDGGGAETQYF. The CDR3 DNA follows: TGCAGCGTTGACGGAGGCGGGGCAGAGACCCAGTACTTC. This chain connects TRBV29-1 to TRBJ2-5, with D possibly being TRBD2 (6 bases). Deletions cut 3 bases from V and 4 bases from J, with 12 bases between. Germline-derived CDR1 and CDR2 are SQVTM and ANQGSEA. The CDR3 length is 13 residues.

The chain carries TRBV7-2 and TRBJ2-7; D unresolved. Germline CDR1 is SGHTA and CDR2 is FQGNSA. V dropped 0 bases and J dropped 2 bases, with 8 bases sitting between them. The CDR3 length is 14 residues. The CDR3 loop is CASSLARTAYEQYF. The CDR3 nucleotides are TGTGCCAGCAGCTTAGCGAGAACAGCCTACGAGCAGTACTTC.

This clone was seen ten or more times. The CDR3 region has the DNA TGTGCCAGCAGCTTGAGGTCAGTGGTGAGCGAGCAGTACTTC. This sequence encodes CASSLRSVVSEQYF. The chain recombines TRBV5-6 with TRBJ2-7; unclear D gene. CDR3 length: 14 residues. CDR1 and CDR2 from the germline V gene are SGHDT and YYEEEE. Trimming shortened V by 1 base and J by 6 bases, and 14 bases separated the two germline ends.

This clone was observed a few times. This rearrangement joins TRBV10-3 to TRBJ2-7; possible D gene TRBD2, 6 bases. Trimming shortened V by 10 bases and J by 2 bases, and 15 bases separated the two germline ends. The CDR3 has 13 residues. Looked up from germline, CDR1 is ENHRY and CDR2 is SYGVKD. CDR3 DNA sequence: TGTGCCACCGGCCCTAGCGCAGCCTACGAGCAGTACTTC. This translates into CATGPSAAYEQYF.

This clone has a handful of counts. The V and J genes are TRBV2 and TRBJ2-2; D not resolved. V shed 1 base and J shed 5 bases, with 5 bases lying between them. The CDR3 has 13 residues. The germline gives CDR1 SNHLY, CDR2 FYNNEI. The DNA of the CDR3 is TGTGCCAGCAGTGAAGGTCGAACCGGGGAGCTGTTTTTT. This sequence encodes CASSEGRTGELFF.

This clone was seen at least ten times. This chain joins TRBV4-3 and TRBJ2-4, with 7 bases lining up with TRBD2. Germline CDR1 and CDR2: LGHNA and YSLEER. V dropped 4 bases and J dropped 7; count of bases not matched to a gene: 7. The CDR3 sequence is 14 residues long. Here the CDR3 DNA reads TGCGCCAGCAGCCCTGGACTAGGGGAGAACATTCAGTACTTC. This gives the protein CASSPGLGENIQYF.